This T cell receptor (beta chain) was recovered during a study of T cell repertoires in cytomegalovirus infection. About the study: CMV infection and matching HLA type were both indicated by public TCR beta signatures.

Study findings and constraints: Of the TCR beta families, the public ones yielded a cumulative frequency that identified carriers of CMV plus the relevant HLA. The ex vivo response was dominated by HLA-C-restricted CMV-specific TCR beta clonotypes.

This clonotype showed up just a few times. The antigen remains unidentified. Germline-derived CDR1 and CDR2 are LNHNV and YYDKDF (reference sequence). The CDR3 consists of 14 residues. V was trimmed by 3 bases and J by 1 base, leaving 10 bases between them. MiXCR was run by TCRdb on the reads, yielding one entry per CDR3 protein. This table has a few hundred thousand distinct CDR3 sequences, more than 8% appearing once. The source material was PBMCs. The origin of this receptor is a human donor in good health (CMV status not recorded). Some clones in this sample may be carry-over from other donors' samples. The J gene is TRBJ2-7, the V gene TRBV15; a weak D match, TRBD2 (7 bases). CDR3 residues: CATSSRGASYEQYF. The CDR3 DNA reads TGTGCCACCAGCAGCCGGGGGGCTTCCTACGAGCAGTACTTC. Filled out from reference TRBV15 and TRBJ2-7, the complete variable domain reads DAMVIQNPRYQVTQFGKPVTLSCSQTLNHNVMYWYQQKSSQAPKLLFHYYDKDFNNEADTPDNFQSRRPNTSFCFLDIRSPGLGDTAMYLCATSSRGASYEQYFGPGTRLTVT.